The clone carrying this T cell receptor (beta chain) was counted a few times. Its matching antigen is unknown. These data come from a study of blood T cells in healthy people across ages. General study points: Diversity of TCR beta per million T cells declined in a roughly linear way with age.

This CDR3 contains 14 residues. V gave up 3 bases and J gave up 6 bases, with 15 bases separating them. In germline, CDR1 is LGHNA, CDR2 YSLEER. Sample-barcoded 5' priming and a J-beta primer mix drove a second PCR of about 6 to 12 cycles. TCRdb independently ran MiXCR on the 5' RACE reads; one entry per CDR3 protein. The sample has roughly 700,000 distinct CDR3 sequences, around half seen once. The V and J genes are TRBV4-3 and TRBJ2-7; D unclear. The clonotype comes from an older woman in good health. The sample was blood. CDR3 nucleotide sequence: TGCGCCAGCAGCCAGCCCCTTTCGGACGGCGAGCAGTACTTC. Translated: CASSQPLSDGEQYF.